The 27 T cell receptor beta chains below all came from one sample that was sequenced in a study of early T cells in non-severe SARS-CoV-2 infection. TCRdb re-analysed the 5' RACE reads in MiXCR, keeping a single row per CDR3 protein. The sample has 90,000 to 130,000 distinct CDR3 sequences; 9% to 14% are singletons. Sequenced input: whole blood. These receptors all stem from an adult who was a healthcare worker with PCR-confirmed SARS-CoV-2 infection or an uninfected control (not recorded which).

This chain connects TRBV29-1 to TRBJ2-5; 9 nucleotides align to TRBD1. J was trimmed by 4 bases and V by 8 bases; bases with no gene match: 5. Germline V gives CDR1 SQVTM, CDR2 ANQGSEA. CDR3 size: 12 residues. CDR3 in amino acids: CSSGQGRETQYF. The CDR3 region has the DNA TGCAGCTCAGGACAGGGGCGAGAGACCCAGTACTTC.

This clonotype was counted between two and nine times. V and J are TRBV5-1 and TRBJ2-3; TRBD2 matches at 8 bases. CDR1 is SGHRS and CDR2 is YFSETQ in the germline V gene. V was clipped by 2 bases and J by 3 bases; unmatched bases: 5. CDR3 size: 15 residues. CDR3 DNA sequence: TGCGCCAGCAGCTTCTCCGGGACTAGGACAGATACGCAGTATTTT. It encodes CASSFSGTRTDTQYF.

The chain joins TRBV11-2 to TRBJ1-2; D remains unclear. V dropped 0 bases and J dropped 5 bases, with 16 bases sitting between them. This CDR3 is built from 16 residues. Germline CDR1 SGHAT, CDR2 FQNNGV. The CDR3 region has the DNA TGTGCCAGCAGCTTAGATTACGACCTACCGCCATATGGCTACACCTTC. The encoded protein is CASSLDYDLPPYGYTF.

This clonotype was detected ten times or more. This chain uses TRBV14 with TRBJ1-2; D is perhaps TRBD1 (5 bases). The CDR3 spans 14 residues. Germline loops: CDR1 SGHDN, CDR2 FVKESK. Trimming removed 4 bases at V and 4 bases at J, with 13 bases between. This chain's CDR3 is CASSPPTAVYGYTF. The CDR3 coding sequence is TGTGCCAGCAGCCCACCGACAGCCGTCTATGGCTACACCTTC.

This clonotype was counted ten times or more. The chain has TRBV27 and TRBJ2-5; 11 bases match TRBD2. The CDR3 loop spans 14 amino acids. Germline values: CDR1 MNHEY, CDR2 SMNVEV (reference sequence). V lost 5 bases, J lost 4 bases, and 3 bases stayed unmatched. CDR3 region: CASSQGLAAETQYF. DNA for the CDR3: TGTGCCAGCAGTCAGGGACTAGCGGCAGAGACCCAGTACTTC.

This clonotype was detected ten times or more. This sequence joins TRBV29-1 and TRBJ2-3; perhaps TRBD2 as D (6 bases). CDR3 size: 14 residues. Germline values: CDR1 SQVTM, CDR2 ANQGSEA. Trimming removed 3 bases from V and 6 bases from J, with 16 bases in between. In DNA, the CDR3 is TGCAGCGTTGACGGCCGAGGAGGGGCCGATACGCAGTATTTT. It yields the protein CSVDGRGGADTQYF.

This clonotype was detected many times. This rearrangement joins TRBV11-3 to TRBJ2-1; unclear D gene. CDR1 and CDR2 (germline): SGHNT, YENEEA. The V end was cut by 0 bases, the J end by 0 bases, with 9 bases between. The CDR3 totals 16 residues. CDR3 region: CASSLDPFGSYNEQFF. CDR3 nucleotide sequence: TGTGCCAGCAGCTTAGATCCTTTCGGCTCCTACAATGAGCAGTTCTTC.

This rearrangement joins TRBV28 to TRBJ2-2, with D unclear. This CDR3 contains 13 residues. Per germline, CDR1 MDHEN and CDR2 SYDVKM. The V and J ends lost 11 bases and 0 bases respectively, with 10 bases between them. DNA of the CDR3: TGTGCCTCCAAGTTCGCGAACACCGGGGAGCTGTTTTTT. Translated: CASKFANTGELFF.

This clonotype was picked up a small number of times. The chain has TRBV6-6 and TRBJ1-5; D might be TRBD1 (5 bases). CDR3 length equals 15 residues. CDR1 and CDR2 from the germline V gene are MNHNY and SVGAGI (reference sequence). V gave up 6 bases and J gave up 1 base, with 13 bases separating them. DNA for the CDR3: TGTGCCAGCAGGGTCGGGACCGAGAGCAATCAGCCCCAGCATTTT. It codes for CASRVGTESNQPQHF.

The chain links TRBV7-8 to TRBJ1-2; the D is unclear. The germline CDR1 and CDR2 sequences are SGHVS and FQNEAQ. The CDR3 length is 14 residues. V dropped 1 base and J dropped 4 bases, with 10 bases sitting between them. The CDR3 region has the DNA TGTGCCAGCAGCTTAGATCGGGCTGGCTATGGCTACACCTTC. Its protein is CASSLDRAGYGYTF.

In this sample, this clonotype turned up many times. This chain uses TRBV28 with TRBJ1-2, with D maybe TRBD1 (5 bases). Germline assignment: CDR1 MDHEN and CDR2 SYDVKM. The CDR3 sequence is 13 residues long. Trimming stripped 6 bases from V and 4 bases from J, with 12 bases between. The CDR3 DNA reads TGTGCCAGCAGAACGCCGGGACGCTATGGCTACACCTTC. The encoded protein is CASRTPGRYGYTF.

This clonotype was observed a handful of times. The CDR3 sequence: CASSVGTWTTDTQYF. CDR3 DNA: TGTGCCAGCAGCGTAGGTACCTGGACCACAGATACGCAGTATTTT. The V call is TRBV9, the J call TRBJ2-3, with D uncertain. The length of the CDR3 is 15 residues. In germline, CDR1 is SGDLS, CDR2 YYNGEE. V dropped 0 bases and J dropped 2 bases, with 10 bases sitting between them. The full variable domain, rest sourced from reference TRBV9 and TRBJ2-3, is DSGVTQTPKHLITATGQRVTLRCSPRSGDLSVYWYQQSLDQGLQFLIQYYNGEERAKGNILERFSAQQFPDLHSELNLSSLELGDSALYFCASSVGTWTTDTQYFGPGTRLTVL.

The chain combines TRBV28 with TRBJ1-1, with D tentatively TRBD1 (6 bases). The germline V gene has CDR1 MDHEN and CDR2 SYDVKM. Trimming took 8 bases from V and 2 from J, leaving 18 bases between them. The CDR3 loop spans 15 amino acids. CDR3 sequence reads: CASSLAGTQNTEAFF. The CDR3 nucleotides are TGTGCCAGCTCTCTCGCCGGGACACAAAACACTGAAGCTTTCTTT.

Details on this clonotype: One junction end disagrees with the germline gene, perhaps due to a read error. CDR3 DNA: TGTGCCAGCAGCCGCCGGGGCAGCTTGGAACGTAGCATAGATACGCAGTATTTT. This gives the protein CASSRRGSLERSIDTQYF. V is TRBV7-2 and J is TRBJ2-3; either TRBD1 or TRBD2 may supply D (5 bases each). The CDR3 runs 18 residues. Germline CDR1 reads SGHTA; CDR2 reads FQGNSA.

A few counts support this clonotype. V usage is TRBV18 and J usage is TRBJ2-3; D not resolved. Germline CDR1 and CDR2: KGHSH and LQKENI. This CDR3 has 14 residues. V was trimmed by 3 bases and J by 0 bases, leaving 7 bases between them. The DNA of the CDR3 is TGTGCCAGCTCACCTAATCCTAGCACAGATACGCAGTATTTT. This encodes CASSPNPSTDTQYF.

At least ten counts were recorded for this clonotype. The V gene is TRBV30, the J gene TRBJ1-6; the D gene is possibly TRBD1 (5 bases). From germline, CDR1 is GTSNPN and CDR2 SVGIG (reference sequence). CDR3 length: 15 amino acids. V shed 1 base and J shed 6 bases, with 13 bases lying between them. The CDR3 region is CAWSGRQRLNSPLHF. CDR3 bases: TGTGCCTGGAGTGGGAGACAGCGCCTTAATTCACCCCTCCACTTT. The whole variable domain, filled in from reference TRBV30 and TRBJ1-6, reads SQTIHQWPATLVQPVGSPLSLECTVEGTSNPNLYWYRQAAGRGLQLLFYSVGIGQISSEVPQNLSASRPQDRQFILSSKKLLLSDSGFYLCAWSGRQRLNSPLHFGNGTRLTVT.

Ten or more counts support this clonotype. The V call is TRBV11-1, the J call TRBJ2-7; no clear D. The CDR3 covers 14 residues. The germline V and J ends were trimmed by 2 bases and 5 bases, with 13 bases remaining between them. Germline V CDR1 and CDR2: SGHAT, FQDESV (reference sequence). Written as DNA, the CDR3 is TGTGCCAGCAGCTTACCAGGCTTAGCCCACGAGCAGTACTTC. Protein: CASSLPGLAHEQYF.

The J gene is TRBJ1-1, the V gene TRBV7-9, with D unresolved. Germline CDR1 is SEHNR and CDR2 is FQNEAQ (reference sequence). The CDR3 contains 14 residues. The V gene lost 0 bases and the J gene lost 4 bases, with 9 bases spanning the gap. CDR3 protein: CASSLALTGTEAFF. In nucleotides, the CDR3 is TGTGCCAGCAGCTTAGCTCTAACGGGCACTGAAGCTTTCTTT. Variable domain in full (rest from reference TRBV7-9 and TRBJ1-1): DTGVSQNPRHKITKRGQNVTFRCDPISEHNRLYWYRQTLGQGPEFLTYFQNEAQLEKSRLLSDRFSAERPKGSFSTLEIQRTEQGDSAMYLCASSLALTGTEAFFGQGTRLTVV.

Here the CDR3 DNA reads TGTGCCAGCAGCCGGTATCCGGACAGGGATTACGAGCAGTACTTC. Protein sequence: CASSRYPDRDYEQYF. The V and J genes are TRBV9 and TRBJ2-7, with 8 positions matching TRBD1. CDR1 is SGDLS and CDR2 is YYNGEE in the germline V gene. Losses at the gene ends were 4 bases for V and 4 bases for J; bases not matched to a gene: 10. The CDR3 totals 15 residues.

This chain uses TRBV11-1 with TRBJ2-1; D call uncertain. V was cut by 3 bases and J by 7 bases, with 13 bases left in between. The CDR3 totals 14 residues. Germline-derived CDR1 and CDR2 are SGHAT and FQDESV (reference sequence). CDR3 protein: CASSFLASPNEQFF. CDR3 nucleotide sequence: TGTGCCAGCAGCTTCCTCGCCTCGCCGAATGAGCAGTTCTTC. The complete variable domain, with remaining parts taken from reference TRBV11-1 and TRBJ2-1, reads EAEVAQSPRYKITEKSQAVAFWCDPISGHATLYWYRQILGQGPELLVQFQDESVVDDSQLPKDRFSAERLKGVDSTLKIQPAELGDSAMYLCASSFLASPNEQFFGPGTRLTVL.

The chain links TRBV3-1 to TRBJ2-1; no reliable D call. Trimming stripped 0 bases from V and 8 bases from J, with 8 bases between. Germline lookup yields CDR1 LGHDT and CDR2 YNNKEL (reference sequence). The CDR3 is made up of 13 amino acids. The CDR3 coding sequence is TGTGCCAGCAGCCAAGATGGGCTATATGAGCAGTTCTTC. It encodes CASSQDGLYEQFF.

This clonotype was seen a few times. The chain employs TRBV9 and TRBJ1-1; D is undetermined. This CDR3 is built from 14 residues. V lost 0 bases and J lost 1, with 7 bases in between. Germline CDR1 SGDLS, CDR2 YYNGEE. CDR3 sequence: CASSVVSENTEAFF. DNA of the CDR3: TGTGCCAGCAGCGTAGTCTCCGAGAACACTGAAGCTTTCTTT.

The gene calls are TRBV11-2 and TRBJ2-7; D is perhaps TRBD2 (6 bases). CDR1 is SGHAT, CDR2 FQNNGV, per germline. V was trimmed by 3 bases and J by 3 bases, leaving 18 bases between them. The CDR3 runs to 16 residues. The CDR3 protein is CASSLASVKGSYEQYF. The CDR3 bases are TGTGCCAGCAGCTTGGCTAGCGTAAAAGGTAGCTACGAGCAGTACTTC. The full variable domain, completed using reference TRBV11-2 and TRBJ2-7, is EAGVAQSPRYKIIEKRQSVAFWCNPISGHATLYWYQQILGQGPKLLIQFQNNGVVDDSQLPKDRFSAERLKGVDSTLKIQPAKLEDSAVYLCASSLASVKGSYEQYFGPGTRLTVT.

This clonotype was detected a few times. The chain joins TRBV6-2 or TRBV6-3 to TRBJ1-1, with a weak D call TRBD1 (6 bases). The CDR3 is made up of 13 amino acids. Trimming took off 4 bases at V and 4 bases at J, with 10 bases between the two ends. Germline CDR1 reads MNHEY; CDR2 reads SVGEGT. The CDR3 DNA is TGTGCCAGCAGTTTCCGGGACACCACTGAAGCTTTCTTT. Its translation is CASSFRDTTEAFF.

CDR3 in amino acids: CSVESGSSYEQYF. As DNA, the CDR3 is TGCAGCGTTGAGAGCGGGAGCTCCTACGAGCAGTACTTC. This chain connects TRBV29-1 to TRBJ2-7, with 8 bases aligning to TRBD2. The V segment lost 3 bases and the J segment 0 bases; nucleotides outside the gene matches: 1. Germline CDR1 is SQVTM and CDR2 is ANQGSEA. The CDR3 loop spans 13 amino acids.

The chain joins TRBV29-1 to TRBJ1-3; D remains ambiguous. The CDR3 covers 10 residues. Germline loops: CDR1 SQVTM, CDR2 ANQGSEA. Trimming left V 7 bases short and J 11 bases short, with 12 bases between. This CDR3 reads CSAAESSIYF. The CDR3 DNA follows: TGCAGCGCCGCCGAATCGTCCATATATTTT.

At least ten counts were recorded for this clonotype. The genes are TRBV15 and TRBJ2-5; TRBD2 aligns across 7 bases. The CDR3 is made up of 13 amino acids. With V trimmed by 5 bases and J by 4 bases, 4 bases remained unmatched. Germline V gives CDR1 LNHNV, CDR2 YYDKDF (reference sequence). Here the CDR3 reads CATSLTGGETQYF. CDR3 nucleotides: TGTGCCACCAGCTTAACGGGAGGAGAGACCCAGTACTTC.